The T cell receptor (beta chain) under discussion was sequenced for a study of shared clonotypes between healthy human individuals. Cells designated naive CD8 were CD45RO-negative and were positively selected for CCR7, with terminally differentiated effector memory CD45RA+ cells excluded. Deletions cut 5 bases from V and 1 base from J, with 14 bases between. Germline V gene lookup returns CDR1 LNHDA and CDR2 SQIVND (reference sequence). The CDR3 runs to 15 residues. The method was immunoSEQ multiplex PCR; TCRdb's version includes in-frame clones alone and lacks a portion of them. The top ten hold approximately 1% of the sample, which has about 2 million clones, approximately 94% seen once.

The J gene is TRBJ1-1, the V gene TRBV19; D possibly corresponds to TRBD1 (6 bases). The sample taken for sequencing was naive CD8+ T cells sorted from blood. The receptor was derived from a man younger than 30 in good health. The CDR3 DNA follows: TGTGCCAGTAGTCCCGGACAGTGGGGGAACACTGAAGCTTTCTTT. It is translated as CASSPGQWGNTEAFF.